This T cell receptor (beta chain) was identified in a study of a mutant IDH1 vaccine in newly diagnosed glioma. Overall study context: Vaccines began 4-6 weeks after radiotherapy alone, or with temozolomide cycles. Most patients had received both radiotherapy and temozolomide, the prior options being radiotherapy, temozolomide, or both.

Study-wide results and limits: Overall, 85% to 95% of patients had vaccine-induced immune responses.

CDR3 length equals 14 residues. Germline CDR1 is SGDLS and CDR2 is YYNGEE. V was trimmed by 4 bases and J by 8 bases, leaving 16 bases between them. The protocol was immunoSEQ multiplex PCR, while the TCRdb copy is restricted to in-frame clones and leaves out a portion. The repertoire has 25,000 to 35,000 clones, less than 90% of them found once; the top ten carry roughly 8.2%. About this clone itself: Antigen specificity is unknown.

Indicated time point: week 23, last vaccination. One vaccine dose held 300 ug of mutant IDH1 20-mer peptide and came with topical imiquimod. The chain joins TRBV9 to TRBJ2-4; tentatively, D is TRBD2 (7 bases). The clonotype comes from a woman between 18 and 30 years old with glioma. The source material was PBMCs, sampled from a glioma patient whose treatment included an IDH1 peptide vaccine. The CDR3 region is CASSLLGGGDIQYF. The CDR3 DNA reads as TGTGCCAGCAGCTTACTGGGAGGGGGGGACATTCAGTACTTC.